Listed here are 21 T cell receptor beta chains from one sample, sequenced in a study of identical twins. A single record per CDR3 protein comes from TCRdb applying MiXCR to the 5' RACE reads. The data contain about 220,000 distinct CDR3 sequences, 7.5% of them singletons. These data also formed part of another study, on yellow fever vaccine responses in identical twins.

The sample was memory (CD45RO+) T cells sorted from blood. Every receptor here comes from a woman between 18 and 29 years old in good health.

This clonotype has at least ten counts. This chain connects TRBV24-1 to TRBJ2-1; TRBD2 agrees at 10 bases. Per germline, CDR1 KGHDR and CDR2 SFDVKD. The ends lost 2 bases at V and 3 bases at J; junction bases unmatched: 6. CDR3 length: 17 residues. CDR3: CATSDSSGGAGYNEQFF. The CDR3 DNA sequence: TGTGCCACCAGTGATTCGAGCGGGGGGGCAGGCTACAATGAGCAGTTCTTC.

The J gene is TRBJ2-1, the V gene TRBV11-2; TRBD2 matches 8 bases. CDR1 SGHAT and CDR2 FQNNGV come from the germline V gene. V was clipped by 1 base and J by 4 bases; unmatched bases: 9. The CDR3 spans 17 residues. DNA of the CDR3: TGTGCCAGCAGCTTAGTTTGGGGGGGCGGGAGGTACAATGAGCAGTTCTTC. Translating gives CASSLVWGGGRYNEQFF.

This clonotype was observed at least ten times. This chain links TRBV5-1 with TRBJ2-7; 7 nucleotides line up with TRBD2. The CDR3 extends over 14 amino acids. Germline CDR1 reads SGHRS; CDR2 reads YFSETQ. Trimming removed 5 bases from V and 3 bases from J; junction bases left unmatched: 8. The CDR3 DNA follows: TGCGCCAGCAGTACCGGGACTATCCTCTACGAGCAGTACTTC. The encoded protein is CASSTGTILYEQYF.

This clonotype came up many times. The CDR3 reads CASSLAGNTGELFF. For the CDR3, the DNA is TGCGCCAGCAGCTTGGCCGGGAACACCGGGGAGCTGTTTTTT. The chain recombines TRBV5-1 with TRBJ2-2; D remains ambiguous. Per germline, CDR1 SGHRS and CDR2 YFSETQ. This CDR3 is 14 amino acids long. Trimming left V 0 bases short and J 1 base short, with 4 bases between.

The rearrangement links TRBV7-2 to TRBJ2-7, with 10 positions matching TRBD1. This CDR3 has 14 residues. Per germline, CDR1 SGHTA and CDR2 FQGNSA. V lost 5 bases, J lost 6 bases, and 7 bases stayed unmatched. Written as DNA, the CDR3 is TGTGCCAGCAGCCCGTCCCGGGACAGGGGCGAGCAGTACTTC. Its protein product is CASSPSRDRGEQYF.

This clonotype was seen only a few times. V is TRBV25-1 and J is TRBJ2-1; the D call may be TRBD1 or TRBD2 (6 bases each). Germline lookup yields CDR1 MGHDK and CDR2 SYGVNS. V was trimmed by 0 bases and J by 4 bases, leaving 13 bases between them. This CDR3 is 16 amino acids long. The CDR3 here is CASSEYLGGGYNEQFF. CDR3 bases: TGTGCCAGCAGTGAATATCTGGGGGGCGGTTACAATGAGCAGTTCTTC.

This clonotype was counted a few times. The chain uses TRBV20-1 and TRBJ2-1, with 9 bases matching TRBD2. CDR3 size: 13 residues. Germline V CDR1 and CDR2: DFQATT, SNEGSKA (reference sequence). The junction had 7 bases not matched to a gene; V was cut back by 3 bases and J by 10 bases. Written as DNA, the CDR3 is TGCAGTGCTAGCGCGGGAGGGCCTTTGGAGCAGTTCTTC. It specifies CSASAGGPLEQFF.

Only a few counts were recorded for this clonotype. The rearrangement uses TRBV5-1 and TRBJ2-1; D ambiguous. The CDR3 runs 13 residues. Germline lookup yields CDR1 SGHRS and CDR2 YFSETQ. V lost 0 bases and J lost 6, with 7 bases in between. The CDR3 spells CASSLAVRNEQFF. The CDR3 DNA sequence: TGCGCCAGCAGCTTGGCCGTCCGCAATGAGCAGTTCTTC.

This clonotype showed up many times. J is TRBJ2-7 and V is TRBV3-1; 9 bases align to TRBD2. The CDR3 length is 15 residues. V trimming: 2 bases; J trimming: 6 bases; junction bases outside the gene matches: 8. CDR1 LGHDT and CDR2 YNNKEL come from the germline V gene (reference sequence). CDR3 in DNA: TGTGCCAGCAGCCAATTAATAGCGGGAGAGGGCGAGCAGTACTTC. This translates into CASSQLIAGEGEQYF.

This chain joins TRBV28 and TRBJ1-1; the D gene is possibly TRBD1 (5 bases). The CDR3 is made up of 16 amino acids. CDR1 and CDR2 (germline): MDHEN, SYDVKM. V shed 7 bases and J shed 1 base, with 19 bases lying between them. CDR3 region: CASIPPAGQGNTEAFF. The CDR3 DNA reads as TGTGCCAGCATCCCCCCGGCGGGGCAGGGGAACACTGAAGCTTTCTTT.

This clonotype has only a few counts. The genes are TRBV20-1 and TRBJ2-7; D is unclear. This CDR3 region has 11 residues. Germline CDR1 DFQATT, CDR2 SNEGSKA (reference sequence). Deletions cut 5 bases from V and 1 base from J, with 6 bases between. This CDR3 reads CSAEESYEQYF. CDR3 sequence (DNA): TGCAGTGCTGAGGAGTCCTACGAGCAGTACTTC.

This clonotype was seen only a few times. CDR3 residues: CASSPVAESTDTQYF. The CDR3 nucleotides are TGTGCCAGCAGCCCGGTGGCGGAAAGCACAGATACGCAGTATTTT. The rearrangement links TRBV7-8 to TRBJ2-3; D unclear. The germline V gene has CDR1 SGHVS and CDR2 FQNEAQ. V lost 5 bases and J 0 bases, leaving 12 bases between the germline ends. This CDR3 is built from 15 residues.

This clonotype came up a few times. V gene TRBV13 combines with J gene TRBJ2-3; D tentatively reads TRBD1 or TRBD2 (5 bases each). Germline CDR1 and CDR2: PRHDT and FYEKMQ (reference sequence). The CDR3 totals 15 residues. V was clipped by 2 bases and J by 1 base, with 10 bases between them. CDR3 DNA sequence: TGTGCCAGCAGCTTAACCGGGGCCGGCACAGATACGCAGTATTTT. Translated: CASSLTGAGTDTQYF.

The chain recombines TRBV7-2 with TRBJ2-7, with TRBD1 matching 8 bases. The CDR3 runs 13 residues. With 5 bases clipped from V and 6 bases from J, the junction kept 6 bases outside the gene matches. Germline V gene data show CDR1 as SGHTA and CDR2 as FQGNSA. DNA for the CDR3: TGTGCCAGCAGCCTTCGACAGGGGACCGAGCAGTACTTC. Residues: CASSLRQGTEQYF.

This clonotype was observed many times. The chain carries TRBV28 and TRBJ2-4; the D is unclear. From germline, CDR1 is MDHEN and CDR2 SYDVKM. The CDR3 has 13 residues. With 3 bases removed from V and 6 bases from J, the gap between germline ends came to 9 bases. CDR3 amino acids: CASSFVSGNIQYF. DNA of the CDR3: TGTGCCAGCAGTTTCGTCTCGGGAAACATTCAGTACTTC.

The chain is built from TRBV6-2 or TRBV6-3 and TRBJ2-2; D is unresolved. The CDR3 consists of 17 residues. Per the germline V gene, CDR1 is MNHEY and CDR2 is SVGEGT. The ends were cut back, 2 bases at V and 0 bases at J, with 13 bases in the middle. The CDR3 bases are TGTGCCAGCAGTTACCCGCATGAGGCGTCGAACACCGGGGAGCTGTTTTTT. It is translated as CASSYPHEASNTGELFF.

This chain joins TRBV5-1 and TRBJ2-2; unclear D gene. The CDR3 extends over 16 amino acids. CDR1 SGHRS and CDR2 YFSETQ come from the germline V gene. Trimming took off 2 bases at V and 1 base at J, with 12 bases between the two ends. The DNA for the CDR3 is TGCGCCAGCAGCTTAGTAGTTGGCCTGAACACCGGGGAGCTGTTTTTT. Amino acids: CASSLVVGLNTGELFF.

This clonotype has a handful of counts. The chain is built from TRBV6-5 and TRBJ1-4; 9 positions match TRBD1. J lost 8 bases, V lost 4 bases, and 2 bases had no gene match. The CDR3 consists of 13 residues. Germline assignment: CDR1 MNHEY and CDR2 SVGAGI. The CDR3 region has the DNA TGTGCCAGCAGTTTGACAGGGGGGGAAAAACTGTTTTTT. This encodes CASSLTGGEKLFF.

The chain uses TRBV11-2 and TRBJ2-3; D not resolved. This CDR3 is 13 amino acids long. Germline V CDR1 and CDR2: SGHAT, FQNNGV. V was cut by 3 bases and J by 2 bases, with 6 bases left in between. The CDR3 DNA sequence: TGTGCCAGCAGCTTCCAGGTCACAGATACGCAGTATTTT. It yields the protein CASSFQVTDTQYF.

For this clonotype: A read error may account for a junction end that differs from germline. The chain links TRBV7-7 to TRBJ2-7; no clear D gene. In germline, CDR1 is SSHAT, CDR2 FNYEAQ (reference sequence). The CDR3 covers 13 residues. CDR3 sequence: CASSLEANRQQYF. The CDR3, as DNA: TGTGCTAGCAGCTTAGAGGCAAACCGGCAGCAGTACTTC.

This clonotype was counted only a few times. V is TRBV20-1 and J is TRBJ2-7, with D tentatively TRBD1 or TRBD2 (6 bases each). Trimming stripped 3 bases from V and 1 base from J, with 13 bases between. CDR1 and CDR2 from the germline V gene are DFQATT and SNEGSKA (reference sequence). The CDR3 runs 14 residues. The CDR3 here is CSASPRDKSYEQYF. CDR3 nucleotides: TGCAGTGCTAGTCCGCGGGACAAGTCCTACGAGCAGTACTTC.